This TCR beta chain was retrieved from a study of breast tumors, draining lymph nodes, adjacent tissues. Germline CDR1 is DFQATT and CDR2 is SNEGSKA (reference sequence). The CDR3 has 13 amino acids. The junction had 5 bases not matched to a gene; V was cut back by 5 bases and J by 5 bases. Overall study results and limits: The lymph node origin of tumor T cells was framed as consistent with a hypothesis, not demonstrated.

MiXCR, run by TCRdb on the multiplex PCR reads, gives a single entry per CDR3 protein. This table holds about 180,000 distinct CDR3 sequences, more than 25% found once. Samples came from axillary lymph nodes draining the breast cancer. Concerning this clonotype: As yet, its antigen is unknown.

V and J are TRBV20-1 and TRBJ2-3, with 9 bases that match TRBD1. The clonotype comes from a female donor with breast cancer. Some clones in this sample may be carry-over from other donors' samples. The sequenced sample consisted of axillary lymph node tissue. The CDR3 loop reads CSAETGGQDTQYF. Written as DNA, the CDR3 is TGCAGTGCTGAGACAGGGGGACAAGATACGCAGTATTTT.